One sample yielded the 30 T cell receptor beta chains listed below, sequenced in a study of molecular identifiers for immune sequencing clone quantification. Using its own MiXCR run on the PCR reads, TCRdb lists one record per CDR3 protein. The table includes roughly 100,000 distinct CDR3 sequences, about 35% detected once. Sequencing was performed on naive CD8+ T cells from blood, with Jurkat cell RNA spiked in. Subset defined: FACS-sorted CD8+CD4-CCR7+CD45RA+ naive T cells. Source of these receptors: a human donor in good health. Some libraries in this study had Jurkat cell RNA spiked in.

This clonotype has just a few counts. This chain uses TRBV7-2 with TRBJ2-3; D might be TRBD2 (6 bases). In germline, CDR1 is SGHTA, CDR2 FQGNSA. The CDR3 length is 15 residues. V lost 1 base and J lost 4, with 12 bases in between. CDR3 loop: CASSLGGGNADTQYF. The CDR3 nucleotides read TGTGCCAGCAGCTTAGGAGGCGGGAACGCAGATACGCAGTATTTT. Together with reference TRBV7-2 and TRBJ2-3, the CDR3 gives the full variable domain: GAGVSQSPSNKVTEKGKDVELRCDPISGHTALYWYRQSLGQGLEFLIYFQGNSAPDKSGLPSDRFSAERTGGSVSTLTIQRTQQEDSAVYLCASSLGGGNADTQYFGPGTRLTVL.

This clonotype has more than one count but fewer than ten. CDR3 in amino acids: CASSPRAGGQFGEQFF. The CDR3, as DNA: TGCGCCAGCAGCCCGAGGGCGGGGGGGCAATTCGGTGAGCAGTTCTTC. This chain uses TRBV4-3 with TRBJ2-1; TRBD2 matches 9 bases. Germline values: CDR1 LGHNA, CDR2 YSLEER. This CDR3 contains 16 residues. Losses at the gene ends were 4 bases for V and 9 bases for J; bases not matched to a gene: 13.

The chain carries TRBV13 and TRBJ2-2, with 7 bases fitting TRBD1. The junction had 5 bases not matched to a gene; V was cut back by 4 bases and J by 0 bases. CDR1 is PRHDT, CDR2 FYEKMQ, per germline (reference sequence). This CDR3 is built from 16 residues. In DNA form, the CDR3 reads TGTGCCAGCAGCTCACGCAGGGGGACGAACACCGGGGAGCTGTTTTTT. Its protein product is CASSSRRGTNTGELFF.

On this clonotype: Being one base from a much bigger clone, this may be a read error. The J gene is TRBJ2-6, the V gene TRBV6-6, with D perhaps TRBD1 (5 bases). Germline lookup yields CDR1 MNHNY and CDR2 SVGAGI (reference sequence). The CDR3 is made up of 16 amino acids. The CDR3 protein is CASSTDSGSVANVLTF. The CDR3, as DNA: TGTGCCAGCAGTACAGACAGTGGGTCTGTGGCCAACGTCCTGACTTTC.

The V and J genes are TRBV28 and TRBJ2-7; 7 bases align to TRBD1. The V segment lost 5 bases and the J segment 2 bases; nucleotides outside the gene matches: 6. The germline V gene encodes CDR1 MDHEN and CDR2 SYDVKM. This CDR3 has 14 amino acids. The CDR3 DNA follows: TGTGCCAGCAGTACCGGGACAGAGGCCTACGAGCAGTACTTC. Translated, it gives CASSTGTEAYEQYF.

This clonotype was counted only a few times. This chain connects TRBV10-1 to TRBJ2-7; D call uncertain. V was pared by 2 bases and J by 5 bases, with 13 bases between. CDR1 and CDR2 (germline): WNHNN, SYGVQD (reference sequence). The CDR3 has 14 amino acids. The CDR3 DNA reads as TGCGCCAGCAGTGAGGGTATTTTGGTGCACGAGCAGTACTTC. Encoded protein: CASSEGILVHEQYF.

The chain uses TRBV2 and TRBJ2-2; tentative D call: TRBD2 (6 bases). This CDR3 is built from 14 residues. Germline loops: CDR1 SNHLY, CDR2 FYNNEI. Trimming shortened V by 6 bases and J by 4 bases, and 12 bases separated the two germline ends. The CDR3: CASRAGSVTGELFF. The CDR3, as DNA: TGTGCCAGCAGGGCCGGGAGTGTCACCGGGGAGCTGTTTTTT.

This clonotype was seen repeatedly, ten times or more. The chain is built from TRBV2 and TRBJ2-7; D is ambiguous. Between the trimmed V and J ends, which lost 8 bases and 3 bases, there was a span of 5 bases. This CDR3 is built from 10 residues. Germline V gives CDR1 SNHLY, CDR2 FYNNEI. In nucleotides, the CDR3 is TGTGCCAGCTCGTTCTACGAGCAGTACTTC. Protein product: CASSFYEQYF.

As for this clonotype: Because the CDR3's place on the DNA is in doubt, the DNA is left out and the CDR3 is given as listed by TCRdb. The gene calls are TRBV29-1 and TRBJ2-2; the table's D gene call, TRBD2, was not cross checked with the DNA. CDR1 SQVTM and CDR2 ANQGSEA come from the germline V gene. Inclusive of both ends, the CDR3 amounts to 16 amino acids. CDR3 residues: CSVVWASGSRAGEPFF.

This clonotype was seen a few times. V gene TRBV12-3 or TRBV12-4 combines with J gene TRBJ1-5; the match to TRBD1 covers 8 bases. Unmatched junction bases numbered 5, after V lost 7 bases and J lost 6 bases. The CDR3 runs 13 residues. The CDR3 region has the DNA TGTGCCAGCACTAGACAGGGGAGTCAGCCCCAGCATTTT. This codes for CASTRQGSQPQHF.

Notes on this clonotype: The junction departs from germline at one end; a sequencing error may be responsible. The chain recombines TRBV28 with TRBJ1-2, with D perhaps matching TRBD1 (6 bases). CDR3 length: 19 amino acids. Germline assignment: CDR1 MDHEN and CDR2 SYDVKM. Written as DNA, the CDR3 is TGTGCCTGCAGTTTCCGGGGGCGAATGAACGAGAGGTTTAACTATGGCTACACCTTC. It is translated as CACSFRGRMNERFNYGYTF.

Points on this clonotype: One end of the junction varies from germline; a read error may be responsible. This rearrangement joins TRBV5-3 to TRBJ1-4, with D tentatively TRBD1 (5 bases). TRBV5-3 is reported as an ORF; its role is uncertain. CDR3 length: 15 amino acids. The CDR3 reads CASSRGGFSNERLFF. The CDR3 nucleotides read TGTGCCAGCTCTCGGGGGGGGTTTTCCAACGAAAGATTATTTTTC.

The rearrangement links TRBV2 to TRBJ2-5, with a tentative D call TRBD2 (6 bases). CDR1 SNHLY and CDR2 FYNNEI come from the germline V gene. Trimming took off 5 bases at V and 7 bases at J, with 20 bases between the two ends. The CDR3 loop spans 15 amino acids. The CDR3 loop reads CASSYNGPAGMTQYF. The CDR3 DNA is TGTGCCAGCAGTTATAACGGACCCGCGGGAATGACCCAGTACTTC.

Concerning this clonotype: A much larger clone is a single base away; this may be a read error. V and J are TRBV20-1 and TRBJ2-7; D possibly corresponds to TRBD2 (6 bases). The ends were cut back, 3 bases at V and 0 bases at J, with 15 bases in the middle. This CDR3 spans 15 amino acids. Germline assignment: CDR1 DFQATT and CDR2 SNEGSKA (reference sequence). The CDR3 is CSARSGERRSYEQYF. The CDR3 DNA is TGCAGTGCTAGGTCGGGAGAAAGACGCTCCTACGAGCAGTACTTC.

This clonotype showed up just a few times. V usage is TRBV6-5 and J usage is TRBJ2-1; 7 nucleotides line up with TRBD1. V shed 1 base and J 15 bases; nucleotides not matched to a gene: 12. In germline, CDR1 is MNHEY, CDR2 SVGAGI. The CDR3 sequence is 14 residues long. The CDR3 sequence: CASSYFQGVIPAFF. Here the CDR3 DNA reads TGTGCCAGCAGTTACTTCCAGGGGGTTATCCCGGCGTTCTTC.

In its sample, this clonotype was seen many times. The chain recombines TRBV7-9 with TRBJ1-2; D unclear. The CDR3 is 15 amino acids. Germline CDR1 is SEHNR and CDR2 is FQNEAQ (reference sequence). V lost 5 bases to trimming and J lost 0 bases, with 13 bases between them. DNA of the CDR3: TGTGCCAGCAGCCTCGAACCCGGGCCTAACTATGGCTACACCTTC. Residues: CASSLEPGPNYGYTF.

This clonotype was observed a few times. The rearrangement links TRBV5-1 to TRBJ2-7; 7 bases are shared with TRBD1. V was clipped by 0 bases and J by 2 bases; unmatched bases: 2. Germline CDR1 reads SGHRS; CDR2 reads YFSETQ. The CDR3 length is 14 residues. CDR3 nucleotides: TGCGCCAGCAGCTTGGCGGACAGGACCTACGAGCAGTACTTC. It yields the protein CASSLADRTYEQYF.

In DNA, the CDR3 is TGTGCCAGCAGTTTTAGCTGGGAGAACACCGGGGAGCTGTTTTTT. Protein: CASSFSWENTGELFF. The chain carries TRBV28 and TRBJ2-2; D unclear. Germline assignment: CDR1 MDHEN and CDR2 SYDVKM. The CDR3 runs 15 residues. The ends were cut back, 3 bases at V and 1 base at J, with 9 bases in the middle.

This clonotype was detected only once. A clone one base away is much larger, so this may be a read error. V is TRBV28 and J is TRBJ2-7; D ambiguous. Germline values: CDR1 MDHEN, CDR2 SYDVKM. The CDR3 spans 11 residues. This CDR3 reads CASGFVSEQYF. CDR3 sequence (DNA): TGTGCCAGCGGTTTTGTCTCGGAGCAGTACTTC.

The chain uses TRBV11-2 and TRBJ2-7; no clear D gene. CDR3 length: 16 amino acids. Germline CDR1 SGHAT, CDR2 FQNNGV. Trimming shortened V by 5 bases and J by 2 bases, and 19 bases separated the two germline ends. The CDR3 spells CASSVTPGPSTYEQYF. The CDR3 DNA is TGTGCCAGCAGCGTAACTCCGGGCCCATCCACCTACGAGCAGTACTTC.

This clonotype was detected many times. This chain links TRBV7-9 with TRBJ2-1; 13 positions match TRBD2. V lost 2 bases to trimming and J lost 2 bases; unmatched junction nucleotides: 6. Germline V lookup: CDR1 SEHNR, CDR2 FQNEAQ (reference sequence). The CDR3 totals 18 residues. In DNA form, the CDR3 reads TGTGCCAGCAGCTTAATACTAGCGGGAGGGCCCGCCTACAATGAGCAGTTCTTC. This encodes CASSLILAGGPAYNEQFF.

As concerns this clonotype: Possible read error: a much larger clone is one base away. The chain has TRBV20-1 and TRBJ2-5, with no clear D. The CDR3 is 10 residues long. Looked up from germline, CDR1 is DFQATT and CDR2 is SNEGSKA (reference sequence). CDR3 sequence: CSATEEPQYF. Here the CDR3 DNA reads TGCAGTGCCACCGAAGAGCCCCAGTACTTC.

CDR3 DNA: TGTGCTAGTGGTTTGGAAAACAATATTCAAGAGACCCAGTACTTC. Translation gives CASGLENNIQETQYF. V usage is TRBV12-5 and J usage is TRBJ2-5; no reliable D call. V was pared by 1 base and J by 2 bases, with 11 bases between. Germline V gene sequence: CDR1 LGHNT, CDR2 FRNRAP. CDR3 length: 15 residues.

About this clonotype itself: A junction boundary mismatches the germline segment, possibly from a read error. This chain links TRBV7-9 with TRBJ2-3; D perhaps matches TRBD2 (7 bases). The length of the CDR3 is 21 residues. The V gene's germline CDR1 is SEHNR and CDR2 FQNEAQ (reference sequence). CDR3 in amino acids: CASSSPETGNHGGLVSNTLYF. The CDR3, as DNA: TGTGCCAGCAGCTCCCCCGAAACAGGGAACCACGGAGGACTAGTCTCAAATACGCTGTATTTT. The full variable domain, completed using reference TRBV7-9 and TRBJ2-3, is DTGVSQNPRHKITKRGQNVTFRCDPISEHNRLYWYRQTLGQGPEFLTYFQNEAQLEKSRLLSDRFSAERPKGSFSTLEIQRTEQGDSAMYLCASSSPETGNHGGLVSNTLYFGPGTRLTVL.

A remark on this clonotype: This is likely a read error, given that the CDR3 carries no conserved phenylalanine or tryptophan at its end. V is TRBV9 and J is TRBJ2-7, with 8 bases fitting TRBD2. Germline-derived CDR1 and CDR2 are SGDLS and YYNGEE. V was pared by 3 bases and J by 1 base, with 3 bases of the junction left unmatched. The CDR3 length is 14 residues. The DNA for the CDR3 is TGTGCCAGCAGCGCGGGACTAGATTCCTACGAGCAGTACATC. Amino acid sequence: CASSAGLDSYEQYI.

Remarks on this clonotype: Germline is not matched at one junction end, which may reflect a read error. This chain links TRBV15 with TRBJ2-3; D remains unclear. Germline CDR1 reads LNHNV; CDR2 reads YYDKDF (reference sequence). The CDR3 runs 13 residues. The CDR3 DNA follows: TGTGCCACCAGCACAGTACTAACAGCTACGCAGTATTTT. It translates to CATSTVLTATQYF.

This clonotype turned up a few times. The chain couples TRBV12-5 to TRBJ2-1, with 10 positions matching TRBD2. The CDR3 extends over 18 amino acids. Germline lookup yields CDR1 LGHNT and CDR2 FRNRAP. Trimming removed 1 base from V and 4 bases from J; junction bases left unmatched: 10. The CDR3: CASGLARGGLAEYNEQFF. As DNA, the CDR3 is TGTGCTAGTGGTTTGGCCCGGGGCGGACTAGCGGAATACAATGAGCAGTTCTTC. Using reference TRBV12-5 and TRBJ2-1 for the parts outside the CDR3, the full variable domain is DARVTQTPRHKVTEMGQEVTMRCQPILGHNTVFWYRQTMMQGLELLAYFRNRAPLDDSGMPKDRFSAEMPDATLATLKIQPSEPRDSAVYFCASGLARGGLAEYNEQFFGPGTRLTVL.

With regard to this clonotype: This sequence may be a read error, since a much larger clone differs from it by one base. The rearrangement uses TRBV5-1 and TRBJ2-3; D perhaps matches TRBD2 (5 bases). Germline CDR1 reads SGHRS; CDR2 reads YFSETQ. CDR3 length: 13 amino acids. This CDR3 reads CASKEESTDTRYF. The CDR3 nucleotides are TGCGCCAGCAAGGAGGAAAGCACAGATACGCGGTATTTT.

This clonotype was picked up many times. Here the CDR3 reads CASSVGGQETQYF. The CDR3 nucleotides read TGTGCCAGCAGCGTAGGGGGCCAGGAGACCCAGTACTTC. The chain recombines TRBV9 with TRBJ2-5, with D possibly TRBD1 on 5 matching bases. This CDR3 spans 13 amino acids. CDR1 and CDR2 (germline): SGDLS, YYNGEE. V lost 0 bases and J 5 bases, leaving 8 bases between the germline ends.

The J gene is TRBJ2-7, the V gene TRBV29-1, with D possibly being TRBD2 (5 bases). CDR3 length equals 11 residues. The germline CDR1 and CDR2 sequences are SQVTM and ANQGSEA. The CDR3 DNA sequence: TGCAACGTGGGGAGCTCCTACGAGCAGTACTTC. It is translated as CNVGSSYEQYF.